This is a list of T cell receptor beta chains from one sample in a study of blood T cell repertoires in COVID-19. Method: immunoSEQ multiplex PCR; TCRdb's copy keeps in-frame clones and lacks some. The data hold 310,000 or so clones, with 86% observed a single time. Sample: peripheral blood. The receptors here all came from a woman aged 45-60 years with acute or convalescent COVID-19. The CDR3 runs from the conserved cysteine through the conserved F or W. A D gene is named only where the DNA matches it firmly. Clone sizes are given selectively: once, few, many, or a class where the clone is expanded.

d_gene	abundance	v_gene	j_gene	CDR3nt	CDR3aa
-	-	TRBV5-1	TRBJ1-5	TGCGCCAGCAGCTTAGGGGACTCGGGAGGCGATCAGCCCCAGCATTTT	CASSLGDSGGDQPQHF
-	-	TRBV5-5	TRBJ2-7	TGTGCCAGCAGCTTGCAGGTAGATGGCTACGAGCAGTACTTC	CASSLQVDGYEQYF
-	-	TRBV7-2	TRBJ2-7	TGTGCCAGCAGCTTACGGGTATCTGGTTCCTACGAGCAGTACTTC	CASSLRVSGSYEQYF
-	-	TRBV6-5	TRBJ2-7	TGTGCCAGCAGTTCTAAGGGGTCCTACGAGCAGTACTTC	CASSSKGSYEQYF
-	-	TRBV5-1	TRBJ2-2	TGCGCCAGCAGCTTGGGTCAGGGGCATACCGGGGAGCTGTTTTTT	CASSLGQGHTGELFF
TRBD2	-	TRBV6-5	TRBJ2-3	TGTGCCAGCAGCCAGGGACTAAGCACAGATACGCAGTATTTT	CASSQGLSTDTQYF
-	-	TRBV7-6	TRBJ2-5	TGTGCCAGCAGCCCCGGAGGTCCTAGCGTGGAGACCCAGTACTTC	CASSPGGPSVETQYF
-	-	TRBV7-2	TRBJ2-7	TGTGCCAGCAGCTTAAATTTTCAGGGGGGCTACGAGCAGTACTTC	CASSLNFQGGYEQYF
-	-	TRBV28	TRBJ2-2	TGTGCCAGCGTCCACCCCGGGGCCGGGGAGCTGTTTTTT	CASVHPGAGELFF
TRBD2	-	TRBV4-1	TRBJ2-3	TGCGCCAGCAGCCAGGCCGGGACTAGCGTTACAGATACGCAGTATTTT	CASSQAGTSVTDTQYF
-	-	TRBV6-2/TRBV6-3	TRBJ2-2	TGTGCCAGCAGTTACCGGTTCACCGGGGAGCTGTTTTTT	CASSYRFTGELFF
TRBD1	-	TRBV5-1	TRBJ2-7	TGCGCCAGCAGCTACGAAGGGACAGTTTCCTACGAGCAGTACTTC	CASSYEGTVSYEQYF
TRBD1	-	TRBV24-1	TRBJ2-2	TGTGCCACCAGTCCCCCCTCGTTTATTCCCGGGACAGAGCCTAACACCGGGGAGCTGTTTTTT	CATSPPSFIPGTEPNTGELFF
TRBD1	-	TRBV15	TRBJ2-1	TGTGCCACCAGCAGCATTAGGGGGCTGAACTACAATGAGCAGTTCTTC	CATSSIRGLNYNEQFF
-	-	TRBV5-4	TRBJ2-7	TGTGCCAGCAGCTTTTCAGGGACCTACGAGCAGTACTTC	CASSFSGTYEQYF
-	-	TRBV27	TRBJ2-1	TGTGCCAGCAGTCTCCCCGGGTACAATGAGCAGTTCTTC	CASSLPGYNEQFF
TRBD1	-	TRBV27	TRBJ2-7	TGTGCCAGCAGTGTACAGGGGGCCTTATACGAGCAGTACTTC	CASSVQGALYEQYF
TRBD2	-	TRBV15	TRBJ2-3	TGTGCCACCAGCTTGGGAGTTACTAGCGGGCGCACAGATACGCAGTATTTT	CATSLGVTSGRTDTQYF
TRBD1	-	TRBV11-1	TRBJ2-7	TGTGCCAGCAGCTTAGGGGACAGGTATTACGAGCAGTACTTC	CASSLGDRYYEQYF
TRBD1	-	TRBV27	TRBJ1-2	TGTGCCAGCAGTTTATGGGGGGACAGAGCTTATGGCTACACCTTC	CASSLWGDRAYGYTF
-	-	TRBV5-6	TRBJ2-1	TGTGCCAGCAGCTTGCGCAGCTACAATGAGCAGTTCTTC	CASSLRSYNEQFF
-	-	TRBV4-2	TRBJ1-6	TGTGCCAGCAGCCAAGATTCCGGGATGTCACCCCTCCACTTT	CASSQDSGMSPLHF
TRBD1	-	TRBV28	TRBJ1-5	TGTGCCAGCAGACAAGGGGGCCCAAGCAATCAGCCCCAGCATTTT	CASRQGGPSNQPQHF
TRBD2	-	TRBV27	TRBJ2-1	TGTGCCAGCAGTTTATGGGGTAGCGGGAGGGGGAATGAGCAGTTCTTC	CASSLWGSGRGNEQFF
TRBD1	-	TRBV5-1	TRBJ2-1	TGCGCCAGCAGCCCCCGGGACAGGGGTGGCAATGAGCAGTTCTTC	CASSPRDRGGNEQFF
TRBD2	-	TRBV10-3	TRBJ2-1	TGTGCCATCAGTGGGACTAGCTCCTACAATGAGCAGTTCTTC	CAISGTSSYNEQFF
TRBD1	-	TRBV3-1/TRBV3-2	TRBJ1-5	TGTGCCAGCAGCCCGGGACAGGGGGTGAGCAATCAGCCCCAGCATTTT	CASSPGQGVSNQPQHF
-	-	TRBV24-1	TRBJ2-3	TGTGCCACCAGTGCAGGTGGAAGCACAGATACGCAGTATTTT	CATSAGGSTDTQYF
-	once	TRBV24-1	TRBJ1-5	TGTGCCACCAGTATCGGAGGGAGCAATCAGCCCCAGCATTTT	CATSIGGSNQPQHF
-	-	TRBV14	TRBJ2-5	TGTGCCAGCAGCGGCGGGGTACTGGAGACCCAGTACTTC	CASSGGVLETQYF
-	-	TRBV11-2	TRBJ2-6	TGTGCCAGCAGCTTAGAGGTATATAGCTCTGGGGCCAACGTCCTGACTTTC	CASSLEVYSSGANVLTF
-	-	TRBV30	TRBJ1-3	TGTGCCTGGGGTGAAGGGGGGGGCTCTGGAAACACCATATATTTT	CAWGEGGGSGNTIYF
-	few	TRBV14	TRBJ1-6	TGTGCCAGCAGCCCCCTCCGGACAAATTCACCCCTCCACTTT	CASSPLRTNSPLHF
TRBD1	-	TRBV2	TRBJ1-2	TGTGCCAGCAGTGATCGACAGGGGTCTGGCTACACCTTC	CASSDRQGSGYTF
-	-	TRBV19	TRBJ1-1	TGTGCCAGTAGTACCTGGGGCGGCGGCGCTGAAGCTTTCTTT	CASSTWGGGAEAFF
-	-	TRBV7-8	TRBJ1-4	TGTGCCAGCAGCTTCGGGGCTAATGAAAAACTGTTTTTT	CASSFGANEKLFF
TRBD2	-	TRBV19	TRBJ2-7	TGTGCCAGTAGTAGAGCGGGAGGCACCTACGAGCAGTACTTC	CASSRAGGTYEQYF
-	-	TRBV5-4	TRBJ1-1	TGTGCCATCTACGATCAGGGTGTTCCTGAAGCTTTCTTT	CAIYDQGVPEAFF
-	-	TRBV28	TRBJ1-5	TGTGCCAGCAGTTTTACACAGGGACCTCAGCCCCAGCATTTT	CASSFTQGPQPQHF
-	-	TRBV21-1	TRBJ2-1	TGTGCCAGCAGCAACGATGAGCAGTTCTTC	CASSNDEQFF
TRBD1	-	TRBV5-4	TRBJ1-1	TGTGCCAGCAGCTATCCGGGACAGGTAAACACTGAAGCTTTCTTT	CASSYPGQVNTEAFF
TRBD1	-	TRBV18	TRBJ1-1	TGTGCCAGCCCACCTCAGGGGGAGGCTGAAGCTTTCTTT	CASPPQGEAEAFF
-	-	TRBV5-5	TRBJ1-4	TGTGCCAGCAGCACCGGGAAGCTCGCAACTAATGAAAAACTGTTTTTT	CASSTGKLATNEKLFF
-	-	TRBV27	TRBJ2-1	TGTGCCAGCAACCCCCACCCCGACGGACTCGATAGGAATGAGCAGTTCTTC	CASNPHPDGLDRNEQFF
-	-	TRBV10-3	TRBJ2-7	TGTGCCATCAGTGAGTCATTAGCAGTATCCTACGAGCAGTACTTC	CAISESLAVSYEQYF
TRBD1	-	TRBV4-3	TRBJ2-3	TGCGCCAGCAGCCAATACACGGACAGGGTACGCACAGATACGCAGTATTTT	CASSQYTDRVRTDTQYF
-	few	TRBV2	TRBJ1-2	TGTGCCAGCAGTGAACAGGGCTATGGCTACACCTTC	CASSEQGYGYTF
-	-	TRBV7-3	TRBJ2-1	TGTGCCAGCAGCTTAACGGCCAATGAGCAGTTCTTC	CASSLTANEQFF
TRBD1	few	TRBV7-2	TRBJ2-5	TGTGCCAGCAGCTTAGTAGGGGGCGGGTTCCAAGAGACCCAGTACTTC	CASSLVGGGFQETQYF
-	-	TRBV5-6	TRBJ1-2	TGTGCCAGCAGCTTTGGGCTGGGACTCTATGGCTACACCTTC	CASSFGLGLYGYTF